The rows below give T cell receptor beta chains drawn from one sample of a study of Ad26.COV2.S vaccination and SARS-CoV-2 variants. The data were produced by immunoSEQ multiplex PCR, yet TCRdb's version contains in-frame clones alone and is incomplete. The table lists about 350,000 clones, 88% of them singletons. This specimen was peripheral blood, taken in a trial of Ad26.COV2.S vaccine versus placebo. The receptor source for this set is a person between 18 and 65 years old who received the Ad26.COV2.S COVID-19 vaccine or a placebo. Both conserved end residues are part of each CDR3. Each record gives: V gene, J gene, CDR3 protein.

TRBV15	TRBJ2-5	CATSREKRPGGTQYF
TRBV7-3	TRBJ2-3	CASSSTDTQYF
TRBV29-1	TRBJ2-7	CSVAQGQGAYEQYF
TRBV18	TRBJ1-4	CASSRGPGTDNEKLFF
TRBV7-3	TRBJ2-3	CASRGDITDTQYF
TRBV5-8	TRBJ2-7	CASSLEGDYSGQYF
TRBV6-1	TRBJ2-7	CASSEGWGAFPIEQYF
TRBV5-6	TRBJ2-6	CASSELGRSSGANVLTF
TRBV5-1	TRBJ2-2	CASSLDGQGPGELFF
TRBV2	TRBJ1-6	CASAPSSSYNSPLHF
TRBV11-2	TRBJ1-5	CASSLGGVQPQHF
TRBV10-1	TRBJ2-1	CASKGGRSYNEQFF
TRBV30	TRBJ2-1	CAWSVGGSYNEQFF
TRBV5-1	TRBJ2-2	CASSLAGQGNTGELFF
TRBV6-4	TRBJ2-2	CASSEELALRTGELFF
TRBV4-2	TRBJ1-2	CASSTAGTGGGYTF
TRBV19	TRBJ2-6	CASTRGTSGSSGANVLTF
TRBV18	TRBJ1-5	CASSAQGVGNQPQHF
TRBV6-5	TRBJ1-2	CASSPGTYNYGYTF
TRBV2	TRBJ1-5	CASSLKLQQPQHF
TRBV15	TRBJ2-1	CATSRVRGGGRRNEQFF
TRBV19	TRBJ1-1	CALELGTANTEAFF
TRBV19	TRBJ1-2	CASSIYARGNYGYTF
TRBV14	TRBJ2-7	CASSYTGTGPIFGEQYF
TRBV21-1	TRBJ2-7	CASSKGPGQGGSYEQYF
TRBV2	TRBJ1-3	CASRTPRQGTRNTIYF
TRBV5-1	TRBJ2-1	CASSMGLAGPISYNEQFF
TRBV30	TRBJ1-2	CAWRNPGQGSGYTF
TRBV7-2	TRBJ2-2	CASSSRGPNTGELFF
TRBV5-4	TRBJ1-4	CASSLSPRVSNEKLFF
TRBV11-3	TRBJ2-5	CASSLDSVSGETQYF
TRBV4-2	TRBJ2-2	CASSQDHRVAGELFF
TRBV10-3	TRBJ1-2	CAISYSGVDYGYTF
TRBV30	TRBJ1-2	CAWRISTTGYTF
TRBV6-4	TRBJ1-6	CASSDSGGVGSPLHF
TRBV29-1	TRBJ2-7	CSVESSGSLNEQYF
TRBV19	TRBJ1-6	CASSNTGSGESNSPLHF
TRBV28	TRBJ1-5	CASSLRPGQGSNQPQHF
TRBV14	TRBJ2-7	CASSPSGRASNEQYF
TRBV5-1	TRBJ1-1	CASSFGQEGTEAFF
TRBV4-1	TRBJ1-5	CASSQDPRAGKGNQPQHF
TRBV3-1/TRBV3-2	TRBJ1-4	CASSQMESLLFF
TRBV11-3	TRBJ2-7	CASSLGRSDSYEQYF
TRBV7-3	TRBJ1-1	CASSFTVMNTEAFF
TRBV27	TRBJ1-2	CASSSGQGRNNYGYTF
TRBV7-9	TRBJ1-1	CASILIRDTEAFF
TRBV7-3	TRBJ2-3	CASSLRLAVPADTQYF
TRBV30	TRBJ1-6	CAWSVGTGSPLHF
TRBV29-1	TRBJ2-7	CSVEAGEGGITDEQYF
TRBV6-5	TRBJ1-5	CASSSALGNQPQHF